These 15 T cell receptor beta chains originate from one sample sequenced in a study of Graves' ophthalmopathy and Graves' hyperthyroidism. TCR beta CDR3 regions were amplified from RNA transcripts. An opening RT-PCR round employed HTBI primers and preceded a second-round multiplex PCR. Using its own MiXCR run on the multiplex PCR reads, TCRdb lists one record per CDR3 protein. The sample yields around 170,000 distinct CDR3 sequences, less than 45% seen once. Sequencing was done on a sample of peripheral blood. These receptors were collected from a woman between 35 and 50 years old with Graves' ophthalmopathy.

This clonotype has at least ten counts. This chain's CDR3 is CASKLTQVYNQPQHF. In DNA, the CDR3 is TGTGCCAGCAAACTAACGCAGGTATACAATCAGCCCCAGCATTTT. V gene TRBV6-5 combines with J gene TRBJ1-5; D gene ambiguous. The CDR3 runs to 15 residues. From germline, CDR1 is MNHEY and CDR2 SVGAGI. Trimming left V 7 bases short and J 3 bases short, with 16 bases between.

At least ten counts were recorded for this clonotype. CDR3 residues: CATSKTGTDYEQYF. The CDR3 nucleotides read TGTGCCACCAGCAAAACCGGGACAGACTACGAGCAGTACTTC. The chain links TRBV15 to TRBJ2-7; 7 nucleotides agree with TRBD1. Unmatched junction bases numbered 6, after V lost 4 bases and J lost 3 bases. Looked up from germline, CDR1 is LNHNV and CDR2 is YYDKDF (reference sequence). The CDR3 loop spans 14 amino acids.

This clonotype showed up many times. CDR3 sequence (DNA): TGTGCCAGCAGGAGTAGGGTAGGGGCTAACTATGGCTACACCTTC. Translated, it gives CASRSRVGANYGYTF. The V call is TRBV6-5, the J call TRBJ1-2, with a weak D call TRBD1 (5 bases). The CDR3 length is 15 residues. Germline values: CDR1 MNHEY, CDR2 SVGAGI. Trimming removed 6 bases at V and 0 bases at J, with 14 bases between.

This clonotype was detected only a few times. The chain uses TRBV11-2 and TRBJ2-2; D possibly corresponds to TRBD1 (6 bases). The CDR3 contains 16 residues. With 5 bases removed from V and 5 bases from J, the gap between germline ends came to 18 bases. CDR1 and CDR2 from the germline V gene are SGHAT and FQNNGV. In nucleotides, the CDR3 is TGTGCCAGCAGCCCACTACCCAGGGGTATTACCGGGGAGCTGTTTTTT. Protein product: CASSPLPRGITGELFF.

This clonotype was seen repeatedly, ten times or more. This chain uses TRBV2 with TRBJ2-7, with TRBD2 matching 10 bases. Germline CDR1 is SNHLY and CDR2 is FYNNEI. Unmatched junction bases numbered 7, after V lost 6 bases and J lost 5 bases. The CDR3 consists of 14 residues. CDR3 nucleotide sequence: TGTGCCAGCAGGACCGGGACTAGCGATCACGAGCAGTACTTC. Translated: CASRTGTSDHEQYF.

This clonotype showed up just a few times. The rearrangement links TRBV12-3 or TRBV12-4 to TRBJ2-5; D is undetermined. The ends were cut back, 3 bases at V and 2 bases at J, with 4 bases in the middle. The length of the CDR3 is 12 residues. DNA of the CDR3: TGTGCCAGCAGTTTCAGTCAAGAGACCCAGTACTTC. Protein: CASSFSQETQYF.

Ten or more counts support this clonotype. The chain recombines TRBV10-3 with TRBJ1-1; D may be TRBD1 (6 bases). The CDR3 covers 15 residues. The V gene's germline CDR1 is ENHRY and CDR2 SYGVKD. V dropped 3 bases and J dropped 6 bases, with 17 bases sitting between them. Written as DNA, the CDR3 is TGTGCCATCAGTGAATCCCCGGGGGCGCAGGCTGAAGCTTTCTTT. It yields the protein CAISESPGAQAEAFF.

This clonotype was picked up many times. The V gene is TRBV20-1, the J gene TRBJ2-7; no clear D gene. CDR1 and CDR2 from the germline V gene are DFQATT and SNEGSKA (reference sequence). Trimming removed 1 base at V and 2 bases at J, with 6 bases between. The CDR3 spans 12 residues. This CDR3 is CSARGRTYEQYF. CDR3 sequence (DNA): TGCAGTGCTAGAGGCAGAACCTACGAGCAGTACTTC.

There are many counts of this clonotype. The CDR3, as DNA: TGTGCCAGCAGCTATGATTCACGGGTTGCCTATGGCTACACCTTC. Protein sequence: CASSYDSRVAYGYTF. The chain is built from TRBV12-3 or TRBV12-4 and TRBJ1-2; D is undetermined. The CDR3 runs 15 residues. The V and J ends lost 6 bases and 4 bases respectively, with 18 bases between them.

The chain recombines TRBV6-2 or TRBV6-3 with TRBJ1-1; 9 bases are shared with TRBD1. Per germline, CDR1 MNHEY and CDR2 SVGEGT. This CDR3 is built from 15 residues. Trimming took 2 bases from V and 4 from J; bases not matched to a gene: 5. CDR3 bases: TGTGCCAGCAGTTACGAGACAGGGGGGCGCACTGAAGCTTTCTTT. Its translation: CASSYETGGRTEAFF.

The V and J genes are TRBV27 and TRBJ2-7; 9 bases agree with TRBD2. With V trimmed by 2 bases and J by 6 bases, 5 bases remained unmatched. Germline V lookup: CDR1 MNHEY, CDR2 SMNVEV (reference sequence). This CDR3 comprises 14 residues. CDR3 protein: CASSLLAGPIEQYF. CDR3 DNA sequence: TGTGCCAGCAGTTTACTAGCGGGACCCATCGAGCAGTACTTC.

This clonotype was seen ten or more times. The chain has TRBV9 and TRBJ2-7; D may be TRBD2 (7 bases). Germline CDR1 is SGDLS and CDR2 is YYNGEE. The V and J ends lost 3 bases and 0 bases respectively, with 13 bases between them. The CDR3 sequence is 15 residues long. The CDR3 protein is CASSEGGGSSYEQYF. The CDR3 nucleotides read TGTGCCAGCAGCGAAGGGGGGGGAAGCTCCTACGAGCAGTACTTC. Based on the CDR3 plus reference TRBV9 and TRBJ2-7, the full variable domain is DSGVTQTPKHLITATGQRVTLRCSPRSGDLSVYWYQQSLDQGLQFLIQYYNGEERAKGNILERFSAQQFPDLHSELNLSSLELGDSALYFCASSEGGGSSYEQYFGPGTRLTVT.

This clonotype was detected many times. V gene TRBV10-3 combines with J gene TRBJ2-5; D is unresolved. Germline CDR1 reads ENHRY; CDR2 reads SYGVKD. V was trimmed by 5 bases and J by 4 bases, leaving 5 bases between them. The CDR3 spans 11 residues. Written as DNA, the CDR3 is TGTGCCATCAGTTTAGGAGAGACCCAGTACTTC. Translated, it gives CAISLGETQYF.

This clonotype was recorded at least ten times. The rearrangement uses TRBV7-2 and TRBJ2-7; a possible D gene is TRBD2 (5 bases). V lost 5 bases, J lost 6 bases, and 17 bases lay in between. Germline values: CDR1 SGHTA, CDR2 FQGNSA. This CDR3 spans 14 amino acids. CDR3 sequence (DNA): TGTGCCAGCAGCACACACACTGGACTCGTCGAGCAGTACTTC. Its protein product is CASSTHTGLVEQYF. Drawing the rest from reference TRBV7-2 and TRBJ2-7, the complete variable domain is GAGVSQSPSNKVTEKGKDVELRCDPISGHTALYWYRQSLGQGLEFLIYFQGNSAPDKSGLPSDRFSAERTGGSVSTLTIQRTQQEDSAVYLCASSTHTGLVEQYFGPGTRLTVT.

This chain uses TRBV27 with TRBJ2-7, with a tentative D call TRBD2 (6 bases). V gave up 6 bases and J gave up 0 bases, with 15 bases separating them. This CDR3 contains 15 residues. The germline V gene encodes CDR1 MNHEY and CDR2 SMNVEV (reference sequence). In DNA form, the CDR3 reads TGTGCCAGCAGGCCGACCCGGGGGAGCTCCTACGAGCAGTACTTC. Its protein product is CASRPTRGSSYEQYF.